The rows below give T cell receptor beta chains drawn from one sample of a study of shared clonotypes between healthy human individuals. Assay: immunoSEQ multiplex PCR; the TCRdb copy retains only in-frame clones and omits some. The sample records roughly 1,500,000 clones, around 98% being singletons. The specimen sequenced was naive CD4+ T cells sorted from blood. These receptors all stem from a man in his thirties or forties in good health. Each CDR3 is given with its conserved first and last residue.

V gene	J gene	CDR3 protein
TRBV9	TRBJ2-1	CASSVPGGGGEQFF
TRBV18	TRBJ2-3	CASSPLAGVADTQYF
TRBV7-9	TRBJ2-5	CASRGETTQYF
TRBV6-5	TRBJ2-7	CASSYSIAGGSYEQYF
TRBV27	TRBJ1-2	CASSLKGYYGYTF
TRBV27	TRBJ2-1	CASSFLSDLRSYNEQFF
TRBV15	TRBJ2-7	CATSRSTGLPPGQYF
TRBV12-5	TRBJ2-3	CASRSGTSTDTQYF
TRBV7-8	TRBJ2-7	CASSSKVAYEQYF
TRBV29-1	TRBJ2-6	CSVEDRGQAGANVLTF
TRBV9	TRBJ1-4	CASSVRTGDGEKLFF
TRBV2	TRBJ2-7	CASSEVRTSSYEQYF
TRBV19	TRBJ1-3	CASSPGNTIYF
TRBV28	TRBJ1-2	CASSLPGSVGGYTF
TRBV29-1	TRBJ2-7	CSAGTGLYEQYF
TRBV10-3	TRBJ1-4	CAISESRQANEKLFF
TRBV5-4	TRBJ2-1	CASSPGGSYNEQFF
TRBV5-1	TRBJ2-2	CASSSGARAGELFF
TRBV7-3	TRBJ2-1	CASSLTAYNEQFF
TRBV11-3	TRBJ2-2	CASSLGPNTGELFF
TRBV11-2	TRBJ2-5	CASSLSLVQETQYF
TRBV18	TRBJ1-3	CASSPGVPDTIYF
TRBV7-9	TRBJ2-3	CASSLGGPDTQYF
TRBV27	TRBJ1-5	CASSPGQGFNQPQHF
TRBV5-4	TRBJ2-1	CASSNALGQINEQFF
TRBV5-6	TRBJ2-1	CASRKTGEAYNEQFF
TRBV28	TRBJ1-1	CASSGTRAFF
TRBV10-3	TRBJ2-7	CAISGTGRTYEQYF
TRBV5-1	TRBJ2-1	CASSLVPGPSYNEQFF
TRBV28	TRBJ1-5	CASSLTESNQPQHF
TRBV7-6	TRBJ2-1	CASSLDSSSYNEQFF
TRBV27	TRBJ2-1	CASSGGLAGVEQFF
TRBV27	TRBJ1-5	CASSLVPGQGTGAQPQHF
TRBV6-5	TRBJ2-7	CASSSRLGSYEQYF
TRBV7-2	TRBJ2-1	CASSLGGQGLYNEQFF
TRBV9	TRBJ2-7	CASSVTGSEQYF
TRBV9	TRBJ2-1	CASSVGSGLVSEQFF
TRBV5-1	TRBJ1-4	CASSSGSPGPDEKLFF
TRBV7-9	TRBJ2-7	CASSPTGANYEQYF
TRBV19	TRBJ1-5	CASSPRKTSSNQPQHF
TRBV9	TRBJ2-1	CASSVASQPREQFF
TRBV23-1	TRBJ1-2	CASRAGEGFGYTF
TRBV10-3	TRBJ1-1	CAISNRQGAASLNTEAFF
TRBV5-1	TRBJ2-3	CASSSQLAQQTDTQYF
TRBV28	TRBJ2-3	CASAMVDTQYF
TRBV4-3	TRBJ2-3	CASSQAPGRGLTDTQYF
TRBV6-4	TRBJ1-5	CASSVDSSNQPQHF